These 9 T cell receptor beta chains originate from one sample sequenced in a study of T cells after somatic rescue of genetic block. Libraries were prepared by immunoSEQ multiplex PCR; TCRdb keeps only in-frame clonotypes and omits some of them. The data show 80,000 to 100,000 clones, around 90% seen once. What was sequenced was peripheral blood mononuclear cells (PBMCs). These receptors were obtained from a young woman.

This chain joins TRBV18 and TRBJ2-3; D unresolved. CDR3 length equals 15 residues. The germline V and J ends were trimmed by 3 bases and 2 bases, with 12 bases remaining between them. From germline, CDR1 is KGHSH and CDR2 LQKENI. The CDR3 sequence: CASSPGAQNTDTQYF. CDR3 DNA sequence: TGTGCCAGCTCACCCGGTGCACAGAACACAGATACGCAGTATTTT.

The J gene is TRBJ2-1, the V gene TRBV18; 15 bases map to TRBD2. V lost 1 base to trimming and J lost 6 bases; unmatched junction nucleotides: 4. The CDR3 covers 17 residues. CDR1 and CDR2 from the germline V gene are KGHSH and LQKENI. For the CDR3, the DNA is TGTGCCAGCTCACCACGGACTAGCGGGAGGGGTCGCAATGAGCAGTTCTTC. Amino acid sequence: CASSPRTSGRGRNEQFF.

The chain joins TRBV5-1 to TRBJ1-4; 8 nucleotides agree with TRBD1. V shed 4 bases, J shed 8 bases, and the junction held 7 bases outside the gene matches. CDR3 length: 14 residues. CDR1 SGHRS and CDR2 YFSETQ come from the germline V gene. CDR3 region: CASSPDRVREKLFF. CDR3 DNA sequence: TGCGCCAGCAGCCCGGACAGGGTTCGAGAAAAACTGTTTTTT.

The CDR3: CASSLVAGGTTGELFF. CDR3 sequence (DNA): TGTGCCAGCAGTTTGGTGGCGGGAGGTACTACCGGGGAGCTGTTTTTT. The V gene is TRBV27, the J gene TRBJ2-2; 8 positions match TRBD2. Germline V gives CDR1 MNHEY, CDR2 SMNVEV (reference sequence). Germline trimming cut 3 bases from V and 5 bases from J; bases unmatched to any gene: 8. CDR3 length equals 16 residues.

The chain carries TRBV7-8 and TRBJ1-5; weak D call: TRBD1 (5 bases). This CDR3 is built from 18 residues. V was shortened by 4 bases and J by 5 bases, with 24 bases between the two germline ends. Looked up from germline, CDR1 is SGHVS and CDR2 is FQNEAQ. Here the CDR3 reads CASSSSWAGGKSDQPQHF. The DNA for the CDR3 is TGTGCCAGCAGCTCTAGCTGGGCCGGGGGGAAGAGTGATCAGCCCCAGCATTTT.

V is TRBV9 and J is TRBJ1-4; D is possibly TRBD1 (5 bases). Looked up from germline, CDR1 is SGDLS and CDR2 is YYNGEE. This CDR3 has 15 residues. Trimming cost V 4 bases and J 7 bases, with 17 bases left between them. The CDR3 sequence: CASSTPLDSPEKLFF. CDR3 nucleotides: TGTGCCAGCAGCACCCCCCTCGACAGTCCTGAAAAACTGTTTTTT.

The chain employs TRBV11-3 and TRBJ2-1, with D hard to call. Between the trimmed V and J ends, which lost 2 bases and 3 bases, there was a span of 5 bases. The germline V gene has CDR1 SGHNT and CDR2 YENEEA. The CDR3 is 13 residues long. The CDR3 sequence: CASSLNRYNEQFF. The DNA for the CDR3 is TGTGCCAGCAGCTTAAACCGCTACAATGAGCAGTTCTTC.

The CDR3 loop is CASTLGTNSNQPQHF. The CDR3, as DNA: TGTGCCAGCACCCTCGGGACAAATAGCAATCAGCCCCAGCATTTT. The chain recombines TRBV28 with TRBJ1-5, with a tentative D call TRBD1 (6 bases). The length of the CDR3 is 15 residues. Germline CDR1 and CDR2: MDHEN and SYDVKM. Trimming shortened V by 7 bases and J by 0 bases, and 13 bases separated the two germline ends.

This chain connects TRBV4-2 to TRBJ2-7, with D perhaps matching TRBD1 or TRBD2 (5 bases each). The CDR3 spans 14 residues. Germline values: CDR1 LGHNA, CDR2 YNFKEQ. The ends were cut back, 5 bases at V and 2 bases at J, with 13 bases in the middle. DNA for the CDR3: TGTGCCAGCAGCACCCCTGAGGGGACCTACGAGCAGTACTTC. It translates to CASSTPEGTYEQYF.